A single sample is the source of the 28 T cell receptor beta chains below, sequenced in a study of CD8 T cells in ankylosing spondylitis. Study-wide points: Ankylosing spondylitis blood appeared to be characterized by a TCR beta motif of eight highly homologous variants.

TCRdb reanalysed the 5' RACE reads using MiXCR and keeps one entry per CDR3 protein. The table shows roughly 700,000 distinct CDR3 sequences, with 15% to 20% occurring only once. These receptors are not linked to any known antigen. Sequenced sample: blood, either unsorted or a sorted T cell fraction (not recorded which). The receptors come from a male donor with ankylosing spondylitis.

This clonotype was counted only a few times. The chain joins TRBV27 to TRBJ2-7; TRBD2 matches at 7 bases. The length of the CDR3 is 15 residues. The V segment lost 3 bases and the J segment 3 bases; nucleotides outside the gene matches: 8. Germline V CDR1 and CDR2: MNHEY, SMNVEV (reference sequence). Here the CDR3 DNA reads TGTGCCAGCAGTTTTGATAGCGGGTCCTACTACGAGCAGTACTTC. Translating gives CASSFDSGSYYEQYF.

This clonotype was counted a few times. The J gene is TRBJ2-7, the V gene TRBV7-6; D may correspond to TRBD1 or TRBD2 (5 bases each). This CDR3 spans 13 amino acids. The ends were cut back, 4 bases at V and 5 bases at J, with 12 bases in the middle. Germline V CDR1 and CDR2: SGHVS, FNYEAQ. CDR3 coding DNA: TGTGCCAGCAGCTCGGGACCCCCTGACGAGCAGTACTTC. This gives the protein CASSSGPPDEQYF.

The chain is built from TRBV6-4 and TRBJ2-5; D call uncertain. Germline V gene sequence: CDR1 MRHNA, CDR2 SNTAGT. The V gene lost 6 bases and the J gene lost 3 bases, with 14 bases spanning the gap. This CDR3 contains 14 residues. The DNA for the CDR3 is TGTGCCAGCAGCCTTCGGACCGTGAAAGAGACCCAGTACTTC. Amino acids: CASSLRTVKETQYF.

The chain links TRBV5-5 to TRBJ2-7; 9 positions match TRBD2. This CDR3 is built from 15 residues. Germline V gene lookup returns CDR1 SGHKS and CDR2 YYEKEE (reference sequence). V lost 1 base to trimming and J lost 7 bases; unmatched junction nucleotides: 9. DNA of the CDR3: TGTGCCAGCAGCTTGTACAGCGGGAGGTCTTGGGAGCAGTACTTC. It specifies CASSLYSGRSWEQYF.

J is TRBJ2-7 and V is TRBV4-3; D is ambiguous. V was pared by 0 bases and J by 5 bases, with 11 bases between. Germline CDR1 is LGHNA and CDR2 is YSLEER. This CDR3 spans 14 amino acids. The CDR3 DNA is TGCGCCAGCAGCCAAGATTCGCACCGGAACGAGCAGTACTTC. This encodes CASSQDSHRNEQYF.

The rearrangement joins TRBV7-9 to TRBJ2-1; 8 nucleotides align to TRBD1. CDR3 length: 13 amino acids. Germline values: CDR1 SEHNR, CDR2 FQNEAQ (reference sequence). With V trimmed by 5 bases and J by 9 bases, 6 bases remained unmatched. The CDR3 DNA reads TGTGCCAGCAGCCCTACAGGGGGTGTTGAGCAGTTCTTC. Encoded protein: CASSPTGGVEQFF.

This clonotype has a handful of counts. The chain links TRBV7-9 to TRBJ1-5; D gene unclear. Germline assignment: CDR1 SEHNR and CDR2 FQNEAQ (reference sequence). CDR3 length equals 12 residues. Trimming left V 5 bases short and J 6 bases short, with 8 bases between. CDR3 in DNA: TGTGCCAGCAGCGATAGCGGTCAGCCCCAGCATTTT. Translating it yields CASSDSGQPQHF.

This clonotype came up a few times. The chain has TRBV20-1 and TRBJ1-1; 7 nucleotides align to TRBD1. The trim removed 0 bases at V and 3 bases at J, leaving 4 bases unmatched. This CDR3 has 14 amino acids. Germline CDR1 is DFQATT and CDR2 is SNEGSKA (reference sequence). CDR3 in DNA: TGCAGTGCTAGAGATCGGAGGGGGCACACTGAAGCTTTCTTT. Encoded protein: CSARDRRGHTEAFF.

The chain links TRBV28 to TRBJ2-3; 13 nucleotides line up with TRBD2. The CDR3 is 16 residues long. Trimming cost V 6 bases and J 3 bases; bases outside gene matches: 6. Germline CDR1 and CDR2: MDHEN and SYDVKM. The CDR3 region is CASSSTSGRGTDTQYF. The CDR3 nucleotides read TGTGCCAGCAGCTCCACTAGCGGGAGGGGAACAGATACGCAGTATTTT.

There are a few counts of this clonotype. CDR3 sequence: CAGWRGGDGYTF. The CDR3 DNA follows: TGTGCCGGGTGGCGCGGGGGGGATGGCTACACCTTC. The chain links TRBV12-3 or TRBV12-4 to TRBJ1-2; a possible D gene is TRBD1 (5 bases). The CDR3 loop spans 12 amino acids. The germline V and J ends were trimmed by 11 bases and 6 bases, with 16 bases remaining between them.

The chain joins TRBV4-3 to TRBJ2-1, with a possible D match to TRBD2 (6 bases). V gave up 6 bases and J gave up 0 bases, with 18 bases separating them. Germline CDR1 LGHNA, CDR2 YSLEER. The CDR3 extends over 17 amino acids. The CDR3 here is CASSQRETSSSYNEQFF. CDR3 in DNA: TGCGCCAGCAGTCAACGGGAGACTTCAAGCTCCTACAATGAGCAGTTCTTC.

Many counts were recorded for this clonotype. The chain couples TRBV4-1 to TRBJ2-1, with unresolved D. V lost 8 bases and J 6 bases, leaving 14 bases between the germline ends. Germline CDR1 is MGHRA and CDR2 is YSYEKL. The CDR3 contains 13 residues. The CDR3 loop is CASQDHGGNEQFF. The CDR3 DNA sequence: TGCGCCAGCCAAGACCATGGCGGCAATGAGCAGTTCTTC.

This clonotype was seen a handful of times. V gene TRBV9 combines with J gene TRBJ2-1; no reliable D call. Trimming took off 3 bases at V and 9 bases at J, with 13 bases between the two ends. The CDR3 spans 13 residues. CDR1 SGDLS and CDR2 YYNGEE come from the germline V gene. The CDR3 DNA reads TGTGCCAGCAGCGCCGTAGGCCCTAGTGAGCAGTTCTTC. Translation: CASSAVGPSEQFF.

There are a few counts of this clonotype. This chain joins TRBV5-1 and TRBJ1-3; possibly TRBD1 for D (5 bases). The V end lost 1 base, the J end lost 2 bases, and 10 bases lay between the germline ends. Germline V gene lookup returns CDR1 SGHRS and CDR2 YFSETQ. The CDR3 has 15 residues. In nucleotides, the CDR3 is TGCGCCAGCAGCTTGTCAGGGACGACTGGAAACACCATATATTTT. It translates to CASSLSGTTGNTIYF.

The V gene is TRBV7-2, the J gene TRBJ2-5; TRBD2 matches at 7 bases. The V segment lost 5 bases and the J segment 4 bases; nucleotides outside the gene matches: 7. Germline V CDR1 and CDR2: SGHTA, FQGNSA. The CDR3 spans 14 residues. The CDR3 bases are TGTGCCAGCAGCAGGCAGCGGGATTCAGAGACCCAGTACTTC. Protein product: CASSRQRDSETQYF.

The chain carries TRBV9 and TRBJ2-7; the D is unclear. The CDR3 length is 15 residues. Germline loops: CDR1 SGDLS, CDR2 YYNGEE. V lost 4 bases and J lost 2, with 16 bases in between. In DNA form, the CDR3 reads TGTGCCAGCAGCCCCGGGTGGGAAAGTACCTACGAGCAGTACTTC. It is translated as CASSPGWESTYEQYF.

In this sample, this clonotype turned up a few times. The chain couples TRBV28 to TRBJ2-2; 10 bases map to TRBD2. In germline, CDR1 is MDHEN, CDR2 SYDVKM. Losses at the gene ends were 5 bases for V and 3 bases for J; bases not matched to a gene: 6. The CDR3 is made up of 16 amino acids. The CDR3, as DNA: TGTGCCAGCAGTCCCCTAGCGGGAGAGGACACCGGGGAGCTGTTTTTT. This sequence encodes CASSPLAGEDTGELFF.

This clonotype was found a few times. The V call is TRBV2, the J call TRBJ1-5; 7 bases are a match to TRBD1. This CDR3 has 16 amino acids. The germline gives CDR1 SNHLY, CDR2 FYNNEI. Losses at the gene ends were 7 bases for V and 0 bases for J; bases not matched to a gene: 9. The DNA for the CDR3 is TGTGCCAGCAAGCTGGGACAGCAGTATAGCAATCAGCCCCAGCATTTT. Translating gives CASKLGQQYSNQPQHF.

This sequence joins TRBV5-5 and TRBJ2-3, with a weak D call TRBD2 (5 bases). Germline V gene sequence: CDR1 SGHKS, CDR2 YYEKEE (reference sequence). CDR3 size: 16 residues. Between the trimmed V and J ends, which lost 4 bases and 1 base, there was a span of 16 bases. CDR3 residues: CASSPGVDYRTDTQYF. The CDR3 DNA follows: TGTGCCAGCAGCCCTGGGGTAGACTATCGCACAGATACGCAGTATTTT.

This chain links TRBV27 with TRBJ2-2, with unresolved D. The V gene lost 2 bases and the J gene lost 4 bases, with 11 bases spanning the gap. Germline values: CDR1 MNHEY, CDR2 SMNVEV (reference sequence). This CDR3 has 15 residues. The CDR3, as DNA: TGTGCCAGCAGTTTACTTCCAGCCGGCACCGGGGAGCTGTTTTTT. It is translated as CASSLLPAGTGELFF.

V usage is TRBV7-9 and J usage is TRBJ1-2; D not certain. The V gene's germline CDR1 is SEHNR and CDR2 FQNEAQ (reference sequence). The CDR3 sequence is 14 residues long. Trimming cost V 0 bases and J 4 bases, with 9 bases left between them. The chain's CDR3 is CASSLAEGGYGYTF. CDR3 in DNA: TGTGCCAGCAGCTTAGCGGAGGGAGGCTATGGCTACACCTTC.

The chain is built from TRBV13 and TRBJ2-1; TRBD2 agrees at 9 bases. The junction had 5 bases not matched to a gene; V was cut back by 6 bases and J by 5 bases. Germline loops: CDR1 PRHDT, CDR2 FYEKMQ (reference sequence). The CDR3 is 14 residues long. The CDR3 sequence: CASRRGGLNNEQFF. CDR3 DNA sequence: TGTGCCAGCAGGCGGGGGGGCCTAAACAATGAGCAGTTCTTC.

This clonotype turned up a few times. The chain recombines TRBV27 with TRBJ2-7, with a possible D match to TRBD1 (7 bases). This CDR3 comprises 16 residues. With 4 bases removed from V and 7 bases from J, the gap between germline ends came to 23 bases. CDR1 MNHEY and CDR2 SMNVEV come from the germline V gene (reference sequence). CDR3 in amino acids: CASSSPETGYGREQYF. CDR3 nucleotides: TGTGCCAGCAGTTCTCCCGAGACAGGGTACGGGAGAGAGCAGTACTTC.

This clonotype was counted only a few times. The chain couples TRBV4-1 to TRBJ2-1; 14 bases line up with TRBD2. CDR3 length: 17 amino acids. V shed 4 bases and J 8 bases; nucleotides not matched to a gene: 10. Germline CDR1 and CDR2: MGHRA and YSYEKL. The CDR3 here is CASSPGTSGRREDEQFF. DNA for the CDR3: TGCGCCAGCAGCCCGGGGACTAGCGGGAGAAGGGAGGATGAGCAGTTCTTC.

A remark on this clonotype: This may arise from a read error, as a much more abundant clone is one base away. This chain links TRBV5-6 with TRBJ2-7; 7 nucleotides match TRBD1. From germline, CDR1 is SGHDT and CDR2 YYEEEE. V was pared by 2 bases and J by 5 bases, with 4 bases of the junction left unmatched. The CDR3 sequence is 13 residues long. CDR3 coding DNA: TGTGCCAGCAGCTTCGGACAGGCGGACGAGCAGTACTTC. Translating it yields CASSFGQADEQYF.

This clonotype has more than one count but fewer than ten. This chain links TRBV9 with TRBJ2-7, with 8 bases lining up with TRBD1. The V segment lost 3 bases and the J segment 6 bases; nucleotides outside the gene matches: 5. From germline, CDR1 is SGDLS and CDR2 YYNGEE. The length of the CDR3 is 13 residues. CDR3 DNA sequence: TGTGCCAGCAGCGGGGCAGGGGGCGCCGAGCAGTACTTC. Translation: CASSGAGGAEQYF. Together with reference TRBV9 and TRBJ2-7, the CDR3 gives the full variable domain: DSGVTQTPKHLITATGQRVTLRCSPRSGDLSVYWYQQSLDQGLQFLIQYYNGEERAKGNILERFSAQQFPDLHSELNLSSLELGDSALYFCASSGAGGAEQYFGPGTRLTVT.

This clonotype occurred a few times. The chain employs TRBV29-1 and TRBJ2-7, with D possibly matching TRBD2 (7 bases). The germline CDR1 and CDR2 sequences are SQVTM and ANQGSEA. Trimming left V 1 base short and J 6 bases short, with 13 bases between. The CDR3 length is 13 residues. DNA for the CDR3: TGCAGCGTTGAAGGCGGAGGGGGGGGCGAGCAGTACTTC. Translated: CSVEGGGGGEQYF.

There are a few counts of this clonotype. The gene calls are TRBV7-2 and TRBJ1-2; 7 bases map to TRBD1. V trimming: 2 bases; J trimming: 8 bases; junction bases outside the gene matches: 14. The CDR3 covers 16 residues. Looked up from germline, CDR1 is SGHTA and CDR2 is FQGNSA. CDR3 in amino acids: CASSLTLGRGLEGYTF. CDR3 bases: TGTGCCAGCAGCTTAACGTTGGGAAGGGGGCTAGAGGGCTACACCTTC. Based on the CDR3 plus reference TRBV7-2 and TRBJ1-2, the full variable domain is GAGVSQSPSNKVTEKGKDVELRCDPISGHTALYWYRQSLGQGLEFLIYFQGNSAPDKSGLPSDRFSAERTGGSVSTLTIQRTQQEDSAVYLCASSLTLGRGLEGYTFGSGTRLTVV.